This section outlines one T cell receptor beta chain sequence together with its context. The target antigen is unknown. A much bigger clone sits one base away, suggesting this may be a read error. The sample originates from a study of T cells in Graves' hyperthyroidism and ophthalmopathy. General study findings and limits: In validation, the model predicted ophthalmopathy. These predictions came a median roughly 7.1 months before onset. Most clonotypes that expanded in the thyroid above 0.001 also showed up in blood.

J was trimmed by 4 bases and V by 4 bases; bases with no gene match: 17. Germline V gene data show CDR1 as MGHRA and CDR2 as YSYEKL. The CDR3 has 18 amino acids. RNA transcripts were the template for amplifying TCR beta CDR3 regions. In the first-round RT-PCR of the TCR CDR3, the HTBI primer set was used. MiXCR, run by TCRdb on the multiplex PCR reads, gives a single entry per CDR3 protein. Among some 300,000 distinct CDR3 sequences, roughly a fifth were seen once, and the ten largest hold 35% to 45%. In making diagnoses, clinical symptoms, serum thyroxine and TRAb, thyroid ultrasound and orbital computed tomography were all used.

The sequence derives from a man aged 50 or older with Graves' ophthalmopathy. Sequencing was performed on blood. The chain links TRBV4-1 to TRBJ1-2, with 8 bases identical to TRBD1. The CDR3 protein is CASSRDPHSGQGGYGYTF. Here the CDR3 DNA reads TGCGCCAGCAGCCGAGATCCCCACTCCGGACAGGGCGGCTATGGCTACACCTTC.